The clone carrying this T cell receptor beta chain has at least ten counts. The data are from a study of human T cells and chemical hapten exposure. Overall study: Across its approximately 23 weeks, the study gave patients weekly diphenylcyclopropenone doses to the scalp.

Trimming removed 8 bases from V and 3 bases from J; junction bases left unmatched: 6. CDR1 and CDR2 from the germline V gene are LNHDA and SQIVND (reference sequence). This CDR3 comprises 13 residues. Stated time point: patch test 3, about 24 weeks after DPC sensitization. The treatment denotes: therapeutic diphenylcyclopropenone sensitization with weekly scalp DPC. Using its own MiXCR run on the RACE reads, TCRdb lists one record per CDR3 protein. The sample records tens of thousands of distinct CDR3 sequences, 5% to 6% being singletons. The chain uses TRBV19 and TRBJ2-7, with TRBD1 matching 8 bases. The origin of this receptor is a man aged 25-40 years with alopecia areata. Some clones in this sample may be carry-over from other donors' samples. This specimen consisted of whole blood, obtained in connection with sensitization to the hapten diphenylcyclopropenone (DPC). CDR3 amino acids: CASRMGQDYEQYF. DNA for the CDR3: TGTGCCAGTCGAATGGGACAGGACTACGAGCAGTACTTC.